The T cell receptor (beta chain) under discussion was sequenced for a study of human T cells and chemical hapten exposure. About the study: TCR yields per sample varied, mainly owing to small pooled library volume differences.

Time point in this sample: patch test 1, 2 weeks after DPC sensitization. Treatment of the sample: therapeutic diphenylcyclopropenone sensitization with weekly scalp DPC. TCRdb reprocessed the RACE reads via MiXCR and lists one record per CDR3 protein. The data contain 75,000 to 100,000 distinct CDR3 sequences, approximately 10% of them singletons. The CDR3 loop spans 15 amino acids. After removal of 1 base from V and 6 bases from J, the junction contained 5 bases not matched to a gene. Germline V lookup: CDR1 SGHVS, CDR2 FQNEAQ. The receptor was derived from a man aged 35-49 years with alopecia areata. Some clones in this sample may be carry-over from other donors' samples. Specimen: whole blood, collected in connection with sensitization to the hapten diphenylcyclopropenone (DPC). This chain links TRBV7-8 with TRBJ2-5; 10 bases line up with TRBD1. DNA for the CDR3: TGTGCCAGCAGCTTAGGACAGGGGGCTGGAAAGACCCAGTACTTC. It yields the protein CASSLGQGAGKTQYF.